This TCR beta chain is drawn from a study of cytotoxic CD8 clonotypes in ibrutinib-treated CLL (dated by TCRdb to the early 2020s). Background on the whole study: The cohort had about ten relapsed/refractory and approximately 15 treatment-naive patients; approximately 18 were IGHV unmutated. Partial responses were observed in about 24 patients and complete responses in 2; after a median follow-up of roughly 62 months, remission was maintained in 15 or so patients and progression was observed in about twelve. Response samples were obtained after a median of roughly eleven months of treatment, with a range of about 6 to 40 months. On average, each sample had hundreds of thousands of productive templates and more than 75,000 productive rearrangements. Longitudinal samples were obtainable from 26 of the 86 participants in the trial. Cryopreserved peripheral blood mononuclear cells were collected before treatment, at response, and at either disease progression or sustained remission. Every sample from remission and from progressive disease was obtained while the patients were still on ibrutinib.

For TCR beta library preparation, roughly 2 micrograms of genomic DNA were extracted from the cryopreserved PBMCs. Longitudinal blood samples from CLL patients on ibrutinib monotherapy underwent high-throughput TCR beta sequencing. The patients took part in an open-label, single-center phase 2 trial of ibrutinib monotherapy. A MiSeq instrument was used for deep resolution sequencing, which targeted depths ranging from 1 in 1 million up to 1 in 200,000 T cells, with coverage averaging 10x for each clonotype. TCR beta libraries were generated with the immunoSEQ hsTCRB Kit. Under the source paper's analysis protocol: The data were analyzed with ImmunoSEQ Analyzer and ImmunoSEQ Data Assistant, and V, D and J gene assignments followed IMGT definitions. Clonality was computed as one minus normalized Shannon entropy of productive rearrangement frequencies, ranging from 0 to 1. Only overrepresented clonotypes making up at least 0.05% of each patient's repertoire were included in the public clonotype analysis. About a dozen age-matched healthy donor repertoires from immuneACCESS served as clonality controls. Here the immuneACCESS table is served through TCRdb, limited to in-frame sequences with V and J called. Missing clones are a known gap in these copies; in checked studies unresolved V genes cover under half, and the rest lacks a known reason. V, J and clone size reflect that table, while D and trimming were determined from the DNA. The sample table lists 300,000 to 400,000 clones, 67% of them with a count of one. The ten largest clones represent under 8% of the sample.

Summary of the overall study and its limitations: Sampling times were not matched between patients in sustained remission and patients whose disease was progressing, and lymph node repertoires were not examined. Public clonotypes were rare and either shrank or stayed stable during treatment, and the rise in clonality at ibrutinib response reflected expansion of private clonotypes. Clonality increased at ibrutinib response, stayed stable in sustained remission, and fell back toward baseline at progression. At baseline, clonality was higher than in age-matched healthy donors and showed a strong correlation with circulating CD8+ T-cell counts.

A note on this clone: The antigen it recognizes is unknown. Base-call qualities are not available, and no considerably larger clone is one nucleotide away.

At the junction V is shortened by 4 bases and J by 4 bases; bases outside the gene matches: 8. The CDR3 starts with the cysteine, ends with the phenylalanine, and has 16 residues. The sequence is cut down to CDR3 DNA, 48 bases in frame from base 1. CDR1 and CDR2 (SGDLS, YYNGEE) derive from the germline V gene. This specimen was PBMCs, taken after 36 months of ibrutinib treatment. The source of this sequence is a human donor with chronic lymphocytic leukemia. Rearrangement joined TRBV9 to TRBJ2-5, with TRBD2 matching 12 junction bases. CDR3 protein: CASSPDRTSGVETQYF. The sequenced DNA is TGTGCCAGCAGCCCAGATAGGACTAGCGGGGTAGAGACCCAGTACTTC. Supplemented by the reference TRBV9 and TRBJ2-5 proteins around the CDR3, the complete variable domain is DSGVTQTPKHLITATGQRVTLRCSPRSGDLSVYWYQQSLDQGLQFLIQYYNGEERAKGNILERFSAQQFPDLHSELNLSSLELGDSALYFCASSPDRTSGVETQYFGPGTRLLVL.